Listed below are T cell receptor beta chains from one sample, sequenced in a study of response to subunit inactivated influenza vaccine. TCRdb itself ran the RT-PCR reads through MiXCR, one entry per CDR3 protein. The table records around 650,000 distinct CDR3 sequences, about a sixth of them present only once. Material: PBMCs from blood, obtained roughly 12 days after vaccination. All receptors come from a man aged 45-65 years who received an inactivated influenza vaccine. Each CDR3 is given with its conserved first and last residue.

V gene: TRBV7-2; J gene: TRBJ2-4; CDR3 length: 16; CDR3 protein: CASSRGTGGQLNIQYF
V gene: TRBV5-1; J gene: TRBJ2-1; CDR3 length: 15; CDR3 protein: CASSLASGDYNEQFF
V gene: TRBV29-1; J gene: TRBJ2-3; CDR3 length: 12; CDR3 protein: CSYSGGDFTQYF
V gene: TRBV10-3; J gene: TRBJ2-3; CDR3 length: 11; CDR3 protein: CAISERDTQYF
V gene: TRBV27; J gene: TRBJ2-5; CDR3 length: 14; CDR3 protein: CASSFLDSQETQYF
V gene: TRBV2; J gene: TRBJ2-7; CDR3 length: 14; CDR3 protein: CASSRTQGLYEQYF
V gene: TRBV6-2/TRBV6-3; J gene: TRBJ1-5; CDR3 length: 12; CDR3 protein: CASRIRDQPQHF
V gene: TRBV27; J gene: TRBJ2-7; CDR3 length: 15; CDR3 protein: CASSLSRGTSYEQYF
V gene: TRBV7-6; J gene: TRBJ1-3; CDR3 length: 15; CDR3 protein: CASSLADRAGNTVYF
V gene: TRBV12-3/TRBV12-4; J gene: TRBJ2-2; CDR3 length: 16; CDR3 protein: CASSLRTGWNTGELFF
V gene: TRBV5-5; J gene: TRBJ2-5; CDR3 length: 16; CDR3 protein: CASSPDPQIGQETQYF
V gene: TRBV29-1; J gene: TRBJ1-2; CDR3 length: 14; CDR3 protein: CSVDRTVFNYGYTF
V gene: TRBV20-1; J gene: TRBJ1-2; CDR3 length: 13; CDR3 protein: CSATRDTNYGYTF
V gene: TRBV20-1; J gene: TRBJ2-7; CDR3 length: 13; CDR3 protein: CSASGGRLYEQYF
V gene: TRBV5-1; J gene: TRBJ2-1; CDR3 length: 15; CDR3 protein: CASSLEGHSYNEQFF
V gene: TRBV6-1; J gene: TRBJ2-7; CDR3 length: 13; CDR3 protein: CASSQGPSYEQYF
V gene: TRBV6-2/TRBV6-3; J gene: TRBJ1-2; CDR3 length: 15; CDR3 protein: CASSFMPGRKPGYTF
V gene: TRBV6-5; J gene: TRBJ2-1; CDR3 length: 19; CDR3 protein: CASSYSALTGGPLYNEQFF
V gene: TRBV27; J gene: TRBJ2-7; CDR3 length: 17; CDR3 protein: CASSLSIGGTGTYEQYF
V gene: TRBV7-2; J gene: TRBJ2-5; CDR3 length: 15; CDR3 protein: CASSFYSTDQETQYF
V gene: TRBV9; J gene: TRBJ2-1; CDR3 length: 15; CDR3 protein: CASSVEETGGSEQFF
V gene: TRBV7-2; J gene: TRBJ2-3; CDR3 length: 15; CDR3 protein: CASSLGTGGWGTQYF
V gene: TRBV20-1; J gene: TRBJ1-2; CDR3 length: 14; CDR3 protein: CSATRTPKSSGYTF
V gene: TRBV27; J gene: TRBJ1-1; CDR3 length: 16; CDR3 protein: CASSSSWRRGQPEAFF
V gene: TRBV29-1; J gene: TRBJ1-3; CDR3 length: 12; CDR3 protein: CSVERAGNTIYF
V gene: TRBV2; J gene: TRBJ2-3; CDR3 length: 15; CDR3 protein: CASSAAGVVSDTQYF
V gene: TRBV5-1; J gene: TRBJ1-2; CDR3 length: 14; CDR3 protein: CASSLVSAGNGYTF
V gene: TRBV20-1; J gene: TRBJ2-2; CDR3 length: 14; CDR3 protein: CSALAGGNTGELFF
V gene: TRBV15; J gene: TRBJ2-7; CDR3 length: 14; CDR3 protein: CATSRVTGNTKQYF
V gene: TRBV19; J gene: TRBJ1-1; CDR3 length: 12; CDR3 protein: CASRLLNTEAFF
V gene: TRBV20-1; J gene: TRBJ1-4; CDR3 length: 16; CDR3 protein: CSARDKARGTNEKLFF
V gene: TRBV11-1; J gene: TRBJ2-3; CDR3 length: 18; CDR3 protein: CASSTPTPTSGGLDTQYF
V gene: TRBV20-1; J gene: TRBJ2-1; CDR3 length: 10; CDR3 protein: CSASPHEQFF
V gene: TRBV15; J gene: TRBJ2-7; CDR3 length: 14; CDR3 protein: CATSREFTGGEQYF
V gene: TRBV6-5; J gene: TRBJ2-2; CDR3 length: 13; CDR3 protein: CASSYRGIGELFF
V gene: TRBV11-2; J gene: TRBJ2-5; CDR3 length: 14; CDR3 protein: CASSSPGPEEAQYF
V gene: TRBV5-1; J gene: TRBJ2-1; CDR3 length: 15; CDR3 protein: CASSLRDTTYNEQFF
V gene: TRBV6-5; J gene: TRBJ1-1; CDR3 length: 14; CDR3 protein: CASSYRDIQGGTFF
V gene: TRBV28; J gene: TRBJ2-3; CDR3 length: 15; CDR3 protein: CASSLPGSLSDTQYF
V gene: TRBV7-9; J gene: TRBJ2-6; CDR3 length: 10; CDR3 protein: CASSRSVLTF
V gene: TRBV29-1; J gene: TRBJ2-7; CDR3 length: 15; CDR3 protein: CSVTTGRRSSYEQYF
V gene: TRBV20-1; J gene: TRBJ1-4; CDR3 length: 15; CDR3 protein: CSASATGGSNEKLFF
V gene: TRBV6-2/TRBV6-3; J gene: TRBJ2-6; CDR3 length: 14; CDR3 protein: CASSKISGANVLTF
V gene: TRBV11-2; J gene: TRBJ2-1; CDR3 length: 13; CDR3 protein: CASSPLRSDEQFF
V gene: TRBV20-1; J gene: TRBJ2-1; CDR3 length: 13; CDR3 protein: CSARYGVYNEQFF
V gene: TRBV5-1; J gene: TRBJ2-4; CDR3 length: 15; CDR3 protein: CASSLNRGGKNIQYF
V gene: TRBV28; J gene: TRBJ1-2; CDR3 length: 13; CDR3 protein: CASSFWLNYGYTF
V gene: TRBV5-1; J gene: TRBJ1-2; CDR3 length: 14; CDR3 protein: CASSEGQGAYGYTF
V gene: TRBV9; J gene: TRBJ2-1; CDR3 length: 15; CDR3 protein: CASSVGSSGYNEQFF
V gene: TRBV6-5; J gene: TRBJ2-1; CDR3 length: 17; CDR3 protein: CASSYSSGTGGRGEQFF
V gene: TRBV12-3/TRBV12-4; J gene: TRBJ2-3; CDR3 length: 13; CDR3 protein: CASSPGGMNTQYF
V gene: TRBV3-1; J gene: TRBJ1-2; CDR3 length: 14; CDR3 protein: CASSQPQGTSGYTF
V gene: TRBV7-3; J gene: TRBJ2-1; CDR3 length: 19; CDR3 protein: CASSLRGGKRDYPADEQFF